The 32 T cell receptor beta chains presented below share a single source sample, sequenced in a study of cytomegalovirus exposure and HLA in healthy donors. The PCR contained 60 Vbeta and 13 Jbeta primers. Method: immunoSEQ multiplex PCR; TCRdb's copy keeps in-frame clones and lacks some. The data contain 95,000 to 150,000 clones, around three quarters of them singletons. Sequencing input: PBMCs. The source of these receptors is a middle-aged man in good health and CMV-seronegative.

The V call is TRBV6-5, the J call TRBJ1-5; D unclear. The V end lost 5 bases, the J end lost 5 bases, and 13 bases lay between the germline ends. Germline V gene lookup returns CDR1 MNHEY and CDR2 SVGAGI. The CDR3 length is 14 residues. The CDR3 spells CASSLEGNYQPQHF. Here the CDR3 DNA reads TGTGCCAGCAGTCTTGAGGGCAATTATCAGCCCCAGCATTTT.

This rearrangement joins TRBV9 to TRBJ2-2; possibly TRBD2 for D (5 bases). V shed 4 bases and J shed 6 bases, with 16 bases lying between them. Germline CDR1 is SGDLS and CDR2 is YYNGEE. The CDR3 runs 15 residues. The CDR3 loop reads CASSPSLAKAGELFF. The CDR3 DNA sequence: TGTGCCAGCAGCCCCTCCCTAGCAAAGGCCGGGGAGCTGTTTTTT.

This clone was observed a few times. The chain carries TRBV9 and TRBJ2-1; D unclear. The CDR3 length is 14 residues. The germline gives CDR1 SGDLS, CDR2 YYNGEE. Deletions cut 3 bases from V and 6 bases from J, with 13 bases between. The CDR3 coding sequence is TGTGCCAGCAGCGCATCCGGGTGGCCCAATGAGCAGTTCTTC. Translating it yields CASSASGWPNEQFF.

The gene calls are TRBV19 and TRBJ1-1; unclear D gene. V was shortened by 5 bases and J by 4 bases, with 17 bases between the two germline ends. The CDR3 spans 15 residues. Germline V gene sequence: CDR1 LNHDA, CDR2 SQIVND (reference sequence). This CDR3 is CASSRPREVGTEAFF. In nucleotides, the CDR3 is TGTGCCAGTAGTCGGCCAAGGGAGGTGGGCACTGAAGCTTTCTTT.

Here the CDR3 DNA reads TGTGCCATCAGTGATAGCGGGGGAGAGAACACCGGGGAGCTGTTTTTT. Protein: CAISDSGGENTGELFF. The rearrangement links TRBV10-3 to TRBJ2-2; TRBD2 aligns across 9 bases. The CDR3 is made up of 16 amino acids. Looked up from germline, CDR1 is ENHRY and CDR2 is SYGVKD. With V trimmed by 3 bases and J by 1 base, 3 bases remained unmatched.

The V gene is TRBV27, the J gene TRBJ1-6; 8 nucleotides line up with TRBD1. The CDR3 has 15 amino acids. Germline assignment: CDR1 MNHEY and CDR2 SMNVEV (reference sequence). The V gene end was trimmed by 3 bases and the J gene end by 7 bases; junction bases not matched to a gene: 5. In nucleotides, the CDR3 is TGTGCCAGCAGTTTTGGGACAGGCAAGAATTCACCCCTCCACTTT. It yields the protein CASSFGTGKNSPLHF.

CDR3 in amino acids: CASRIGGAVNTQYF. The CDR3 DNA is TGTGCCAGTAGAATCGGGGGGGCCGTAAATACGCAGTATTTT. This chain links TRBV19 with TRBJ2-3; the match to TRBD2 covers 8 bases. The V gene end was trimmed by 6 bases and the J gene end by 7 bases; junction bases not matched to a gene: 9. CDR1 is LNHDA, CDR2 SQIVND, per germline (reference sequence). The CDR3 runs 14 residues.

This chain connects TRBV9 to TRBJ2-7, with no clear D. The CDR3 is made up of 15 amino acids. CDR1 SGDLS and CDR2 YYNGEE come from the germline V gene. V lost 3 bases, J lost 0 bases, and 13 bases lay in between. The CDR3 nucleotides are TGTGCCAGCAGCGCCGGCGGCCAAAGCTCCTACGAGCAGTACTTC. It specifies CASSAGGQSSYEQYF.

The chain recombines TRBV5-4 with TRBJ1-1; no reliable D call. CDR3 size: 13 residues. V was clipped by 3 bases and J by 11 bases, with 17 bases between them. The germline V gene has CDR1 SGHNT and CDR2 YYREEE (reference sequence). The CDR3 protein is CASSSAGRVGAFF. The CDR3 nucleotides are TGTGCCAGCAGCTCAGCGGGGAGGGTTGGGGCTTTCTTT.

This clone appeared a few times. This chain connects TRBV7-6 to TRBJ2-7; D might be TRBD2 (5 bases). In germline, CDR1 is SGHVS, CDR2 FNYEAQ. With 5 bases removed from V and 0 bases from J, the gap between germline ends came to 11 bases. CDR3 size: 14 residues. CDR3 sequence reads: CASSPGGSSYEQYF. The CDR3 coding sequence is TGTGCCAGCAGCCCGGGTGGGAGCTCCTACGAGCAGTACTTC.

This chain connects TRBV6-5 to TRBJ2-5; perhaps TRBD1 as D (6 bases). CDR3 length: 12 amino acids. Germline V gives CDR1 MNHEY, CDR2 SVGAGI. V lost 5 bases, J lost 13 bases, and 17 bases lay in between. The chain's CDR3 is CASSPTRTVWYF. The CDR3 DNA follows: TGTGCCAGCAGTCCAACCCGGACAGTATGGTACTTC.

The rearrangement links TRBV15 to TRBJ2-2; D remains ambiguous. Germline V CDR1 and CDR2: LNHNV, YYDKDF (reference sequence). Between the trimmed V and J ends, which lost 4 bases and 0 bases, there was a span of 9 bases. This CDR3 spans 15 amino acids. This chain's CDR3 is CATSTRTPNTGELFF. CDR3 coding DNA: TGTGCCACCAGCACTAGAACCCCGAACACCGGGGAGCTGTTTTTT.

This clone appeared a single time. The V gene is TRBV27, the J gene TRBJ2-1, with 8 bases lining up with TRBD2. The junction had 16 bases not matched to a gene; V was cut back by 2 bases and J by 4 bases. CDR1 is MNHEY and CDR2 is SMNVEV in the germline V gene (reference sequence). This CDR3 is built from 19 residues. CDR3 DNA: TGTGCCAGCAGTTTAACCACTGGGGCTAGCGGGCGCCCATACAATGAGCAGTTCTTC. Translation: CASSLTTGASGRPYNEQFF.

This chain uses TRBV28 with TRBJ1-6, with D perhaps TRBD1 (5 bases). Germline V gene sequence: CDR1 MDHEN, CDR2 SYDVKM. The CDR3 extends over 14 amino acids. The V gene lost 7 bases and the J gene lost 7 bases, with 14 bases spanning the gap. CDR3 sequence reads: CASIRDSGNSPLHF. The CDR3 DNA reads TGTGCCAGCATTCGGGACTCGGGGAATTCACCCCTCCACTTT.

This chain links TRBV9 with TRBJ1-2; TRBD1 aligns across 7 bases. Germline assignment: CDR1 SGDLS and CDR2 YYNGEE. The junction had 5 bases not matched to a gene; V was cut back by 3 bases and J by 3 bases. The CDR3 length is 14 residues. CDR3 loop: CASSEHRGHYGYTF. Here the CDR3 DNA reads TGTGCCAGCAGCGAACACAGGGGTCACTATGGCTACACCTTC.

The rearrangement joins TRBV9 to TRBJ2-1; no definite D call. Trimming left V 0 bases short and J 8 bases short, with 9 bases between. CDR1 and CDR2 (germline): SGDLS, YYNGEE. The CDR3 runs 13 residues. CDR3 DNA sequence: TGTGCCAGCAGCGTAGCCGGGTCCGATGAGCAGTTCTTC. It is translated as CASSVAGSDEQFF.

V gene TRBV7-3 combines with J gene TRBJ1-6, with a weak D call TRBD1 (5 bases). V was shortened by 0 bases and J by 9 bases, with 9 bases between the two germline ends. Germline V lookup: CDR1 SGHTA, CDR2 FQGTGA. The CDR3 loop spans 14 amino acids. This chain's CDR3 is CASSLTAGVSPLHF. CDR3 DNA sequence: TGTGCCAGCAGCTTAACGGCGGGGGTTTCACCCCTCCACTTT.

The rearrangement uses TRBV9 and TRBJ2-3; D perhaps matches TRBD2 (5 bases). The CDR3 runs 16 residues. Looked up from germline, CDR1 is SGDLS and CDR2 is YYNGEE. V was shortened by 3 bases and J by 0 bases, with 14 bases between the two germline ends. The DNA of the CDR3 is TGTGCCAGCAGCGGCGGCGGGTACTCTAGCACAGATACGCAGTATTTT. Its translation is CASSGGGYSSTDTQYF. The whole variable domain, remainder taken from reference TRBV9 and TRBJ2-3, is DSGVTQTPKHLITATGQRVTLRCSPRSGDLSVYWYQQSLDQGLQFLIQYYNGEERAKGNILERFSAQQFPDLHSELNLSSLELGDSALYFCASSGGGYSSTDTQYFGPGTRLTVL.

This chain uses TRBV5-4 with TRBJ2-7; 10 nucleotides agree with TRBD1. Trimming cost V 4 bases and J 3 bases; bases outside gene matches: 4. CDR1 and CDR2 from the germline V gene are SGHNT and YYREEE (reference sequence). The CDR3 is 14 amino acids. CDR3 protein: CASSIGTGDYEQYF. The CDR3 DNA sequence: TGTGCCAGCAGCATCGGGACAGGGGACTACGAGCAGTACTTC.

V is TRBV4-1 and J is TRBJ1-1; 11 bases agree with TRBD1. The CDR3 is 15 amino acids. The V and J ends lost 1 base and 5 bases, in that order; junction bases with no gene match: 3. Germline V gene sequence: CDR1 MGHRA, CDR2 YSYEKL. The DNA of the CDR3 is TGCGCCAGCAGCCAAGCCGGGACAGGGGGGACTGAAGCTTTCTTT. This gives the protein CASSQAGTGGTEAFF.

In regard to this clone: Other DNA sequences within the sample encode an identical CDR3. V is TRBV6-1 and J is TRBJ2-1, with 11 nucleotides matching TRBD2. The CDR3 runs 15 residues. J lost 4 bases, V lost 3 bases, and 2 bases had no gene match. Germline loops: CDR1 MNHNS, CDR2 SASEGT. The chain's CDR3 is CASSEASGGYNEQFF. CDR3 DNA: TGTGCCAGCAGTGAGGCTAGCGGGGGGTACAATGAGCAGTTCTTC.

CDR3 sequence reads: CASSQDTSTDTQYF. Written as DNA, the CDR3 is TGTGCCAGCAGCCAAGATACTAGCACAGATACGCAGTATTTT. This chain joins TRBV4-2 and TRBJ2-3; no reliable D call. The V end lost 0 bases, the J end lost 0 bases, and 4 bases lay between the germline ends. Germline V gene sequence: CDR1 LGHNA, CDR2 YNFKEQ. There are 14 residues in the CDR3.

This clone was seen a handful of times. The chain has TRBV28 and TRBJ1-6; no reliable D call. Germline lookup yields CDR1 MDHEN and CDR2 SYDVKM. Trimming took 6 bases from V and 5 from J, leaving 17 bases between them. This CDR3 region has 16 residues. The CDR3 spells CASSTQARGNNSPLHF. CDR3 nucleotides: TGTGCCAGCAGCACCCAGGCACGGGGAAATAATTCACCCCTCCACTTT.

This chain links TRBV9 with TRBJ2-5; TRBD2 matches at 7 bases. J lost 5 bases, V lost 4 bases, and 11 bases had no gene match. From germline, CDR1 is SGDLS and CDR2 YYNGEE. The CDR3 spans 15 residues. The CDR3 DNA reads TGTGCCAGCAGCCCGCGGGGGTCGGGGAGGGAGACCCAGTACTTC. This sequence encodes CASSPRGSGRETQYF.

The rearrangement joins TRBV6-5 to TRBJ2-7; D gene ambiguous. The CDR3 is 12 amino acids. The V end was cut by 2 bases, the J end by 7 bases, with 9 bases between. Per the germline V gene, CDR1 is MNHEY and CDR2 is SVGAGI. The CDR3 DNA reads as TGTGCCAGCAGTTACGAGCGTGGGGAGCAGTACTTC. It codes for CASSYERGEQYF.

The chain is built from TRBV6-1 and TRBJ2-2; 9 bases agree with TRBD2. Germline lookup yields CDR1 MNHNS and CDR2 SASEGT. V was pared by 4 bases and J by 6 bases, with 9 bases of the junction left unmatched. CDR3 length: 16 residues. The CDR3 here is CASSGLRLAVSGELFF. The CDR3 DNA reads TGTGCCAGCAGTGGTTTGAGACTAGCGGTTTCCGGGGAGCTGTTTTTT.

CDR3: CASSVTLNPGQGGNTIYF. CDR3 DNA sequence: TGTGCCAGCAGCGTAACCCTGAATCCGGGACAGGGAGGAAACACCATATATTTT. V gene TRBV9 combines with J gene TRBJ1-3, with TRBD1 identical over 9 bases. From germline, CDR1 is SGDLS and CDR2 YYNGEE. The CDR3 totals 18 residues. V gave up 1 base and J gave up 4 bases; unmatched junction bases: 12.

This chain connects TRBV7-2 to TRBJ2-5; 11 bases map to TRBD2. Per the germline V gene, CDR1 is SGHTA and CDR2 is FQGNSA. The CDR3 loop spans 15 amino acids. After removal of 2 bases from V and 7 bases from J, the junction contained 6 bases not matched to a gene. This chain's CDR3 is CASSLTTSGGSTQYF. In DNA, the CDR3 is TGTGCCAGCAGCTTAACCACTAGCGGGGGATCGACCCAGTACTTC.

The chain has TRBV5-1 and TRBJ1-2, with 7 nucleotides matching TRBD1. CDR3 length: 14 residues. J gave up 8 bases and V 4 bases, and 11 bases lay outside the gene matches. From germline, CDR1 is SGHRS and CDR2 YFSETQ. The CDR3 loop is CASSPYSDRDGYTF. CDR3 in DNA: TGCGCCAGCAGCCCCTACTCAGACAGGGACGGCTACACCTTC.

Only a few counts were recorded for this clone. This chain joins TRBV6-5 and TRBJ2-5, with a possible D match to TRBD1 (6 bases). The J call may be incorrect, as the DNA end agrees better with TRBJ2-7. This CDR3 contains 14 residues. Per the germline V gene, CDR1 is MNHEY and CDR2 is SVGAGI. CDR3 coding DNA: TGTGCCAGCAGCCCCGGGACAAGCTCCTACGAGCAGTACTTC. It yields the protein CASSPGTSSYEQYF.

The chain recombines TRBV7-3 with TRBJ1-2; 9 positions agree with TRBD1. This CDR3 is built from 13 residues. Germline V gene data show CDR1 as SGHTA and CDR2 as FQGTGA. After removal of 5 bases from V and 5 bases from J, the junction contained 3 bases not matched to a gene. This CDR3 reads CASSADRGYGYTF. The CDR3 DNA follows: TGTGCCAGCAGCGCCGACAGGGGGTATGGCTACACCTTC.

The J gene is TRBJ2-4, the V gene TRBV6-6; the match to TRBD2 covers 8 bases. Germline V gives CDR1 MNHNY, CDR2 SVGAGI (reference sequence). Unmatched junction bases numbered 4, after V lost 0 bases and J lost 6 bases. The length of the CDR3 is 15 residues. CDR3 amino acids: CASSYSSGAGNIQYF. In DNA, the CDR3 is TGTGCCAGCAGTTACTCTAGCGGGGCGGGAAACATTCAGTACTTC.